Following are 20 T cell receptor beta chains from one sample sequenced in a study of human T cells and chemical hapten exposure. This sample's time point: patch test 1, 2 weeks after DPC sensitization. Treatment noted: therapeutic diphenylcyclopropenone sensitization with weekly scalp DPC. A single record per CDR3 protein comes from TCRdb applying MiXCR to the RACE reads. The sample holds about 120,000 distinct CDR3 sequences, about 12% seen once. This specimen consisted of whole blood, obtained in connection with sensitization to the hapten diphenylcyclopropenone (DPC). The origin of the receptors is a woman aged 45-59 years with alopecia areata. Some clones in this sample may be carry-over from other donors' samples.

The genes are TRBV19 and TRBJ1-2; D is undetermined. Germline V gene data show CDR1 as LNHDA and CDR2 as SQIVND (reference sequence). The CDR3 is 14 amino acids. The V end was cut by 6 bases, the J end by 4 bases, with 15 bases between. The CDR3 DNA sequence: TGTGCCAGTAGCGAAAATCCATTTAGCTATGGCTACACCTTC. The encoded protein is CASSENPFSYGYTF.

This clonotype has a count of ten or more. This chain connects TRBV4-1 to TRBJ2-7, with a possible D match to TRBD2 (6 bases). The CDR3 spans 15 residues. In germline, CDR1 is MGHRA, CDR2 YSYEKL. The V and J ends lost 3 bases and 2 bases respectively, with 14 bases between them. The CDR3 region has the DNA TGCGCCAGCAGCCAGGGGGGACCGGGGCCCTACGAGCAGTACTTC. Amino acids: CASSQGGPGPYEQYF.

This clonotype was detected a few times. This chain connects TRBV20-1 to TRBJ2-1, with D perhaps TRBD1 or TRBD2 (5 bases each). The germline V gene encodes CDR1 DFQATT and CDR2 SNEGSKA (reference sequence). The CDR3 runs 14 residues. V was pared by 6 bases and J by 1 base, with 13 bases between. The DNA of the CDR3 is TGCAGTGCGTACAGGAGCGGATCCTACAATGAGCAGTTCTTC. This encodes CSAYRSGSYNEQFF.

This clonotype was seen many times. The chain recombines TRBV7-6 with TRBJ1-1; D is ambiguous. The V and J ends lost 5 bases and 0 bases respectively, with 10 bases between them. CDR1 SGHVS and CDR2 FNYEAQ come from the germline V gene. This CDR3 is 14 amino acids long. CDR3 nucleotides: TGTGCCAGCAGCCTAACGGACCTGAACACTGAAGCTTTCTTT. This gives the protein CASSLTDLNTEAFF.

This chain joins TRBV18 and TRBJ1-6; D is uncertain. V gave up 0 bases and J gave up 4 bases, with 7 bases separating them. This CDR3 has 15 residues. Per the germline V gene, CDR1 is KGHSH and CDR2 is LQKENI. The CDR3 protein is CASSPPLRYNSPLHF. DNA for the CDR3: TGTGCCAGCTCACCACCGTTACGTTATAATTCACCCCTCCACTTT.

This clonotype was observed many times. This chain connects TRBV18 to TRBJ2-2, with 7 bases identical to TRBD1. V trimming: 3 bases; J trimming: 0 bases; junction bases outside the gene matches: 4. In germline, CDR1 is KGHSH, CDR2 LQKENI. The CDR3 loop spans 16 amino acids. CDR3 sequence (DNA): TGTGCCAGCTCACCCGGACAGGCGCCGAACACCGGGGAGCTGTTTTTT. Its translation is CASSPGQAPNTGELFF.

This clonotype was detected ten times or more. The chain links TRBV11-2 to TRBJ2-5; no reliable D call. CDR1 SGHAT and CDR2 FQNNGV come from the germline V gene. This CDR3 comprises 15 residues. V was cut by 1 base and J by 4 bases, with 13 bases left in between. DNA for the CDR3: TGTGCCAGCAGCTTAGCTACGACCGGCGGAGAGACCCAGTACTTC. Translating it yields CASSLATTGGETQYF.

This chain's CDR3 is CASSLTTGFGSTDTQYF. In DNA, the CDR3 is TGTGCCAGCAGCCTAACCACAGGGTTCGGTAGCACAGATACGCAGTATTTT. This chain joins TRBV11-2 and TRBJ2-3; perhaps TRBD1 as D (6 bases). Trimming took 5 bases from V and 0 from J, leaving 18 bases between them. There are 17 residues in the CDR3. Germline V gene data show CDR1 as SGHAT and CDR2 as FQNNGV.

This clonotype was seen more than once but under ten times. The chain has TRBV5-1 and TRBJ2-2; 13 bases agree with TRBD2. There are 15 residues in the CDR3. CDR1 is SGHRS and CDR2 is YFSETQ in the germline V gene. Losses at the gene ends were 4 bases for V and 6 bases for J; bases not matched to a gene: 3. DNA of the CDR3: TGCGCCAGCAGCCCGGGACTAGCGGGGCCCGGGGAGCTGTTTTTT. This encodes CASSPGLAGPGELFF.

This clonotype has just a few counts. CDR3 bases: TGTGCCAGCAGTTTCGTCCGGGAGACCCAGTACTTC. As protein: CASSFVRETQYF. The chain joins TRBV12-3 or TRBV12-4 to TRBJ2-5, with D unclear. The CDR3 length is 12 residues. Trimming shortened V by 3 bases and J by 5 bases, and 7 bases separated the two germline ends.

J is TRBJ2-2 and V is TRBV29-1; D call uncertain. The germline V gene has CDR1 SQVTM and CDR2 ANQGSEA. Trimming took off 3 bases at V and 6 bases at J, with 14 bases between the two ends. The CDR3 is 14 residues long. CDR3 sequence: CSVENLEVAGELFF. The CDR3 coding sequence is TGCAGCGTTGAGAACCTAGAGGTGGCCGGGGAGCTGTTTTTT.

This clonotype was picked up a small number of times. The rearrangement uses TRBV29-1 and TRBJ2-5; D is unclear. V was clipped by 3 bases and J by 1 base, with 15 bases between them. Germline V gives CDR1 SQVTM, CDR2 ANQGSEA. The CDR3 loop spans 15 amino acids. The CDR3 region is CSVDPLGVAQETQYF. Here the CDR3 DNA reads TGCAGCGTTGATCCTCTCGGCGTGGCCCAAGAGACCCAGTACTTC. The entire variable domain, with the rest obtained from reference TRBV29-1 and TRBJ2-5, is as follows: SAVISQKPSRDICQRGTSLTIQCQVDSQVTMMFWYRQQPGQSLTLIATANQGSEATYESGFVIDKFPISRPNLTFSTLTVSNMSPEDSSIYLCSVDPLGVAQETQYFGPGTRLLVL.

This clonotype was detected only a few times. The chain is built from TRBV3-1 and TRBJ2-7; TRBD1 or TRBD2 may be the D gene (5 bases each). The V gene lost 0 bases and the J gene lost 6 bases, with 9 bases spanning the gap. Germline V gives CDR1 LGHDT, CDR2 YNNKEL (reference sequence). The CDR3 runs 13 residues. CDR3 loop: CASSQDSGGEQYF. The CDR3 nucleotides read TGTGCCAGCAGCCAAGACAGTGGGGGCGAGCAGTACTTC.

This clonotype has ten or more counts. The chain recombines TRBV12-3 or TRBV12-4 with TRBJ2-3; 10 bases are a match to TRBD2. J lost 4 bases, V lost 6 bases, and 7 bases had no gene match. This CDR3 spans 15 amino acids. The CDR3 nucleotides read TGTGCCAGCAGGCAGCGGGAGGGCCGTTCAGATACGCAGTATTTT. Amino acids: CASRQREGRSDTQYF.

This CDR3 reads CASSESDRGHEQYF. The CDR3 DNA follows: TGTGCCAGCAGTGAATCGGACAGGGGACACGAGCAGTACTTC. V usage is TRBV2 and J usage is TRBJ2-7; TRBD1 matches at 9 bases. Looked up from germline, CDR1 is SNHLY and CDR2 is FYNNEI. This CDR3 has 14 amino acids. The trim removed 2 bases at V and 5 bases at J, leaving 4 bases unmatched.

The genes are TRBV5-8 and TRBJ2-5; D possibly corresponds to TRBD1 (6 bases). Trimming stripped 4 bases from V and 4 bases from J, with 14 bases between. CDR3 length equals 14 residues. Germline-derived CDR1 and CDR2 are SGHTS and YDEGEE. DNA for the CDR3: TGTGCCAGCAGCCGAGGGCAGGGGAGAGAGACCCAGTACTTC. Protein sequence: CASSRGQGRETQYF.

This clonotype has ten or more counts. The genes are TRBV6-5 and TRBJ2-3, with unresolved D. Trimming left V 7 bases short and J 1 base short, with 9 bases between. The CDR3 has 13 residues. From germline, CDR1 is MNHEY and CDR2 SVGAGI. Written as DNA, the CDR3 is TGTGCCAGCACCCGCCAGGGCACAGATACGCAGTATTTT. This gives the protein CASTRQGTDTQYF.

This clonotype has a count of ten or more. The rearrangement joins TRBV6-1 to TRBJ2-2; 9 bases match TRBD1. Germline V gives CDR1 MNHNS, CDR2 SASEGT. Trimming at V came to 8 bases and at J to 5 bases, leaving 9 bases not matched to a gene. CDR3 length: 15 amino acids. The CDR3 nucleotides read TGTGCCAGCCGTAACAGGGGGCGCGAGACCGGGGAGCTGTTTTTT. Translation gives CASRNRGRETGELFF.

This clonotype came up a few times. The chain is built from TRBV7-2 and TRBJ2-2; no clear D. The germline V gene has CDR1 SGHTA and CDR2 FQGNSA. The CDR3 runs 15 residues. With 2 bases removed from V and 4 bases from J, the gap between germline ends came to 11 bases. CDR3 sequence: CASSLSPTPTGELFF. CDR3 nucleotide sequence: TGTGCCAGCAGCTTAAGTCCCACCCCCACCGGGGAGCTGTTTTTT.

The rearrangement links TRBV29-1 to TRBJ2-2; TRBD1 aligns across 7 bases. The J segment lost 3 bases and the V segment lost 4 bases, leaving 2 bases of the junction unmatched. Per germline, CDR1 SQVTM and CDR2 ANQGSEA. This CDR3 has 13 amino acids. The CDR3 DNA sequence: TGCAGCGTTGGGGACAGCTACACCGGGGAGCTGTTTTTT. This sequence encodes CSVGDSYTGELFF.